This TCR beta chain appears in the sequencing data of a study of shared clonotypes between healthy human individuals. Turning to the study itself: CD4 naive cells filled three plates per donor, CD4 memory three, CD8 naive two and CD8 memory one.

The germline CDR1 and CDR2 sequences are MGHDK and SYGVNS. V was pared by 4 bases and J by 7 bases, with 13 bases between. This CDR3 has 13 amino acids. As concerns this clone: Its target is not known.

Only Caucasian adults living in Nashville, Tennessee served as donors. Only in-frame clones appear in the TCRdb table, and some are missing; sequencing was by immunoSEQ multiplex PCR. The sample lists 600,000 to 750,000 clones, roughly 87% seen once, with more than 30% in the top ten. The study, taken as a whole, reports: Despite large depth, rarefaction showed incomplete sorted-subset sequencing. Sharing across a handful of donors was seen in roughly 5% of naive CD4 clonotypes.

Sample: memory CD8+ T cells from PBMCs. Sample subset: CD45RO+ cells pooled with CCR7-negative TemRA cells. This rearrangement joins TRBV25-1 to TRBJ1-2; D is possibly TRBD1 (5 bases). The clonotype comes from a man aged 18 to 29 in good health. Some clones in this sample may be carry-over from other donors' samples. CDR3 amino acids: CASSARQYAGYTF. The CDR3 region has the DNA TGTGCCAGCAGTGCCCGACAGTATGCTGGCTACACCTTC.